These 22 T cell receptor beta chains were sequenced from one sample in a study of beta chain features in type 1 diabetes. The isolated RNA, all of it, was reverse transcribed, so expressed TCRB transcripts were what got sequenced. TCRdb's copy holds only in-frame clones and misses some; the assay was immunoSEQ multiplex PCR. Seen here are 450,000 or so clones, over 10% observed once, and the top ten hold approximately 0.05%. Sequenced sample: naive CD4+ T cells from blood. The source of these receptors is a woman between 18 and 30 years old in good health.

This clone appeared a few times. The chain has TRBV6-1 and TRBJ2-1; D gene uncertain. In germline, CDR1 is MNHNS, CDR2 SASEGT. The CDR3 sequence is 13 residues long. The V end lost 6 bases, the J end lost 4 bases, and 10 bases lay between the germline ends. The CDR3 reads CASRYRAYNEQFF. The CDR3 DNA follows: TGTGCCAGCAGGTACCGGGCATACAATGAGCAGTTCTTC.

The rearrangement joins TRBV30 to TRBJ2-5; D remains ambiguous. The CDR3 is made up of 11 amino acids. Germline loops: CDR1 GTSNPN, CDR2 SVGIG (reference sequence). Trimming stripped 3 bases from V and 11 bases from J, with 13 bases between. The CDR3 DNA reads TGTGCCTGGAGCCCTCTCGGTGAGCAGTACTTC. Protein product: CAWSPLGEQYF.

The chain employs TRBV6-5 and TRBJ1-2; no firm D call. Germline values: CDR1 MNHEY, CDR2 SVGAGI. V lost 6 bases and J lost 4, with 15 bases in between. This CDR3 comprises 14 residues. In nucleotides, the CDR3 is TGTGCCAGCAGGCAAGGGATGACCAGCTATGGCTACACCTTC. It yields the protein CASRQGMTSYGYTF.

V and J are TRBV4-1 and TRBJ2-2; 7 positions agree with TRBD2. V lost 6 bases and J lost 0; bases outside the gene matches: 7. CDR3 length: 16 residues. Germline V gives CDR1 MGHRA, CDR2 YSYEKL. Here the CDR3 reads CASSRGGHSNTGELFF. For the CDR3, the DNA is TGCGCCAGCAGTCGGGGAGGGCACTCGAACACCGGGGAGCTGTTTTTT.

The V call is TRBV15, the J call TRBJ1-2; no clear D gene. CDR1 is LNHNV, CDR2 YYDKDF, per germline (reference sequence). V lost 1 base and J 7 bases, leaving 10 bases between the germline ends. The CDR3 has 13 amino acids. DNA for the CDR3: TGTGCCACCAGCAGAGCCCGCCTATCTGGCTACACCTTC. This encodes CATSRARLSGYTF.

The genes are TRBV18 and TRBJ1-2; D is possibly TRBD1 (5 bases). Germline-derived CDR1 and CDR2 are KGHSH and LQKENI. The CDR3 is 13 residues long. The V gene lost 6 bases and the J gene lost 0 bases, with 8 bases spanning the gap. As DNA, the CDR3 is TGTGCCAGCTCCGACAGTTCTAACTATGGCTACACCTTC. Translation gives CASSDSSNYGYTF.

This clone has only a few counts. The V and J genes are TRBV28 and TRBJ1-6; D not resolved. The CDR3 sequence is 15 residues long. Per germline, CDR1 MDHEN and CDR2 SYDVKM. V was trimmed by 5 bases and J by 10 bases, leaving 18 bases between them. CDR3 amino acids: CASSRRPGVSSPLHF. The CDR3, as DNA: TGTGCCAGCAGTCGGCGGCCCGGGGTCAGCTCACCCCTCCACTTT.

This clone has only a few counts. V is TRBV30 and J is TRBJ2-2; 8 bases align to TRBD1. The CDR3 contains 16 residues. V trimming: 2 bases; J trimming: 3 bases; junction bases outside the gene matches: 8. Looked up from germline, CDR1 is GTSNPN and CDR2 is SVGIG (reference sequence). Here the CDR3 reads CAWSLGQGGYTGELFF. The CDR3 nucleotides read TGTGCCTGGAGTCTCGGACAGGGCGGGTACACCGGGGAGCTGTTTTTT.

In its sample, this clone was seen a few times. CDR3 sequence (DNA): TGTGCCAGCAGCCGGCCCATAGGGTCGGAGGGCTACACCTTC. This translates into CASSRPIGSEGYTF. The rearrangement uses TRBV5-4 and TRBJ1-2; unclear D gene. The CDR3 loop spans 14 amino acids. Per germline, CDR1 SGHNT and CDR2 YYREEE (reference sequence). The germline V and J ends were trimmed by 4 bases and 8 bases, with 18 bases remaining between them.

A few counts support this clone. This chain uses TRBV11-2 with TRBJ2-2, with a possible D match to TRBD1 (5 bases). In germline, CDR1 is SGHAT, CDR2 FQNNGV. The CDR3 is made up of 16 amino acids. V lost 6 bases to trimming and J lost 3 bases, with 17 bases between them. The CDR3 bases are TGTGCCAGCAGACCCACAGGAAGTGGATACACCGGGGAGCTGTTTTTT. Protein: CASRPTGSGYTGELFF.

The chain carries TRBV4-1 and TRBJ1-5, with D possibly being TRBD1 (5 bases). The length of the CDR3 is 16 residues. Germline loops: CDR1 MGHRA, CDR2 YSYEKL. The ends were cut back, 1 base at V and 3 bases at J, with 13 bases in the middle. CDR3 in amino acids: CASSQVRTGLNQPQHF. CDR3 coding DNA: TGCGCCAGCAGCCAAGTTCGAACAGGACTCAATCAGCCCCAGCATTTT.

The rearrangement links TRBV6-4 to TRBJ2-3; TRBD2 is a possible D gene (5 bases). The V end was cut by 5 bases, the J end by 0 bases, with 6 bases between. Germline assignment: CDR1 MRHNA and CDR2 SNTAGT. The CDR3 has 13 amino acids. The CDR3 DNA follows: TGTGCCAGCAGTAGGACTAGCACAGATACGCAGTATTTT. It yields the protein CASSRTSTDTQYF.

The sample holds a few counts of this clone. V is TRBV27 and J is TRBJ2-1, with 7 positions matching TRBD2. The ends lost 7 bases at V and 0 bases at J; junction bases unmatched: 3. Germline V CDR1 and CDR2: MNHEY, SMNVEV (reference sequence). The CDR3 covers 14 residues. The CDR3 DNA sequence: TGTGCCAGCACGCGACTAGCCTCCTACAATGAGCAGTTCTTC. Translation gives CASTRLASYNEQFF.

The chain joins TRBV7-3 to TRBJ2-5, with D unclear. CDR3 length equals 13 residues. Germline V gene data show CDR1 as SGHTA and CDR2 as FQGTGA. Between the trimmed V and J ends, which lost 5 bases and 1 base, there was a span of 8 bases. CDR3 nucleotide sequence: TGTGCCAGCAGCCTCCTTGCCCAAGAGACCCAGTACTTC. Translated: CASSLLAQETQYF.

This clone was observed a few times. The CDR3, as DNA: TGTGCCAGCAGTGCCCTAGCTTCAAGCTCCTACGAGCAGTACTTC. It encodes CASSALASSSYEQYF. The chain carries TRBV6-5 and TRBJ2-7; the D gene is possibly TRBD2 (5 bases). Germline CDR1 and CDR2: MNHEY and SVGAGI. There are 15 residues in the CDR3. Trimming removed 5 bases from V and 0 bases from J, with 14 bases in between.

The chain carries TRBV9 and TRBJ2-7; 12 bases match TRBD1. The ends lost 3 bases at V and 4 bases at J; junction bases unmatched: 8. From germline, CDR1 is SGDLS and CDR2 YYNGEE. This CDR3 has 16 amino acids. The CDR3 region is CASSELGTGGRYEQYF. CDR3 nucleotides: TGTGCCAGCAGCGAGTTGGGGACAGGGGGCAGGTACGAGCAGTACTTC. Combining the CDR3 with reference TRBV9 and TRBJ2-7 gives the whole variable domain DSGVTQTPKHLITATGQRVTLRCSPRSGDLSVYWYQQSLDQGLQFLIQYYNGEERAKGNILERFSAQQFPDLHSELNLSSLELGDSALYFCASSELGTGGRYEQYFGPGTRLTVT.

This clone was seen a handful of times. The CDR3 coding sequence is TGCAGCGTTGAGGGCGGCGAGAGCACAGATACGCAGTATTTT. Protein: CSVEGGESTDTQYF. The V gene is TRBV29-1, the J gene TRBJ2-3, with D unresolved. Deletions cut 3 bases from V and 0 bases from J, with 10 bases between. The V gene's germline CDR1 is SQVTM and CDR2 ANQGSEA. This CDR3 region has 14 residues.

This clone turned up a few times. The CDR3 loop reads CASSLLDQIYNEQFF. The CDR3 region has the DNA TGCGCCAGCAGCTTGCTGGATCAGATCTACAATGAGCAGTTCTTC. The V call is TRBV5-1, the J call TRBJ2-1, with D uncertain. CDR3 length: 15 residues. Trimming removed 1 base at V and 3 bases at J, with 11 bases between. The germline gives CDR1 SGHRS, CDR2 YFSETQ.

The chain couples TRBV28 to TRBJ2-7; D unclear. This CDR3 contains 16 residues. V gave up 2 bases and J gave up 2 bases, with 16 bases separating them. CDR1 and CDR2 (germline): MDHEN, SYDVKM. The CDR3: CASSLDSGGATYEQYV. As DNA, the CDR3 is TGTGCCAGCAGTTTAGATTCTGGTGGTGCAACCTACGAGCAGTACGTC.

CDR3 protein: CASSLRANEQFF. CDR3 nucleotides: TGTGCCAGCAGCTTGCGGGCGAATGAGCAGTTCTTC. The chain is built from TRBV5-6 and TRBJ2-1; D is unresolved. The V end was cut by 1 base, the J end by 7 bases, with 6 bases between. The V gene's germline CDR1 is SGHDT and CDR2 YYEEEE. CDR3 size: 12 residues.

This clone occurred a few times. This sequence joins TRBV29-1 and TRBJ2-1; weak D call: TRBD2 (5 bases). The CDR3 is made up of 13 amino acids. Per germline, CDR1 SQVTM and CDR2 ANQGSEA. CDR3 amino acids: CTSAGTSYNEQFF. The DNA of the CDR3 is TGCACCTCGGCGGGTACATCCTACAATGAGCAGTTCTTC.

As regards this clone: Relative to the germline gene, one junction end is altered; a read error may explain this. The V call is TRBV15, the J call TRBJ2-7, with 8 bases that match TRBD1. This CDR3 has 13 amino acids. Per the germline V gene, CDR1 is LNHNV and CDR2 is YYDKDF (reference sequence). The CDR3 nucleotides read TGTGCCACCAGCAGAGATATTTCGCGGGACAGGTTCTTC. It encodes CATSRDISRDRFF.